This entry lists 26 T cell receptor beta chains sequenced from one sample in a study of molecular identifiers for immune sequencing clone quantification. TCRdb reanalysed the PCR reads using MiXCR and keeps one entry per CDR3 protein. The sample lists under 600,000 distinct CDR3 sequences, less than 30% seen once, with over 0.6% in the top ten. The sequenced sample consisted of naive CD8+ T cells from blood, with Jurkat cell RNA spiked in. This sample's subset: FACS-sorted CD8+CD4-CCR7+CD45RA+ naive T cells. The receptors stem from a human donor in good health. Some libraries in this study had Jurkat cell RNA spiked in.

This clonotype was seen a few times. CDR3 bases: TGTGCCAGCAGCTTAGGGCCTAGCGGGGGGCATGAGCAGTTCTTC. Its translation: CASSLGPSGGHEQFF. The chain recombines TRBV11-2 with TRBJ2-1; 11 positions agree with TRBD2. J lost 8 bases, V lost 1 base, and 4 bases had no gene match. This CDR3 is built from 15 residues. CDR1 SGHAT and CDR2 FQNNGV come from the germline V gene.

The chain employs TRBV4-3 and TRBJ1-1, with D possibly TRBD1 on 6 matching bases. The CDR3 spans 17 residues. CDR1 LGHNA and CDR2 YSLEER come from the germline V gene. V was trimmed by 0 bases and J by 1 base, leaving 15 bases between them. CDR3 sequence: CASSQDWGPLTNTEAFF. CDR3 coding DNA: TGCGCCAGCAGCCAAGATTGGGGGCCATTGACGAACACTGAAGCTTTCTTT.

The chain links TRBV28 to TRBJ2-2; 8 bases align to TRBD2. The CDR3 has 17 amino acids. J gave up 0 bases and V 2 bases, and 5 bases lay outside the gene matches. Germline V gene sequence: CDR1 MDHEN, CDR2 SYDVKM. CDR3 in amino acids: CASSLDPAGANTGELFF. CDR3 DNA sequence: TGTGCCAGCAGTTTAGATCCAGCGGGAGCGAACACCGGGGAGCTGTTTTTT.

This CDR3 is CATMGEGVYNEQFF. CDR3 coding DNA: TGTGCCACGATGGGCGAGGGGGTCTACAATGAGCAGTTCTTC. V is TRBV15 and J is TRBJ2-1; perhaps TRBD1 as D (6 bases). Trimming left V 9 bases short and J 3 bases short, with 15 bases between. The germline V gene has CDR1 LNHNV and CDR2 YYDKDF (reference sequence). CDR3 length: 14 amino acids.

The chain combines TRBV19 with TRBJ2-1; D ambiguous. Germline CDR1 and CDR2: LNHDA and SQIVND (reference sequence). This CDR3 spans 14 amino acids. V was trimmed by 6 bases and J by 8 bases, leaving 17 bases between them. The chain's CDR3 is CASSPAPPTDEQFF. CDR3 nucleotides: TGTGCCAGTAGCCCGGCCCCCCCCACAGATGAGCAGTTCTTC.

CDR3 DNA: TGCGCCAGCAGCCAGACCAGACAGGGCGGGGCGTACCAGCCCCAGCATTTT. Its translation is CASSQTRQGGAYQPQHF. The V call is TRBV4-3, the J call TRBJ1-5, with 7 bases that match TRBD1. The CDR3 sequence is 17 residues long. Trimming at V came to 3 bases and at J to 7 bases, leaving 15 bases not matched to a gene. Per the germline V gene, CDR1 is LGHNA and CDR2 is YSLEER.

This chain links TRBV29-1 with TRBJ1-6; no firm D call. Trimming removed 4 bases at V and 14 bases at J, with 15 bases between. The CDR3 runs to 12 residues. CDR1 and CDR2 (germline): SQVTM, ANQGSEA. For the CDR3, the DNA is TGCAGCGTTGTTGATCGCCTGTCGACCCTCCACTTT. It yields the protein CSVVDRLSTLHF.

This chain connects TRBV29-1 to TRBJ2-7; 11 nucleotides match TRBD2. The V gene's germline CDR1 is SQVTM and CDR2 ANQGSEA. CDR3 size: 15 residues. The V gene end was trimmed by 5 bases and the J gene end by 2 bases; junction bases not matched to a gene: 8. CDR3 DNA sequence: TGCAGCGTTACGGGACTAGCGGAATTTCCCTACGAGCAGTACTTC. It specifies CSVTGLAEFPYEQYF.

This clonotype was seen more than once but under ten times. This chain links TRBV12-3 or TRBV12-4 with TRBJ2-1, with D unresolved. V gave up 5 bases and J gave up 7 bases, with 9 bases separating them. The CDR3 runs 12 residues. The chain's CDR3 is CASSPSLNEQFF. The CDR3 nucleotides read TGTGCCAGCAGTCCCTCGCTGAATGAGCAGTTCTTC.

Points on this clonotype: Mismatch with germline at one junction end may stem from a read error. The V call is TRBV6-5, the J call TRBJ2-5; 7 nucleotides line up with TRBD1. CDR3 length: 14 amino acids. Germline CDR1 MNHEY, CDR2 SVGAGI. In nucleotides, the CDR3 is TGTGCCAGCAGTTACTCGGACAGGCAAGGGACCCAGTACTTC. Translating gives CASSYSDRQGTQYF.

This clonotype came up once. A single base separates this from a much larger clone, so it may be a read error. The chain links TRBV7-9 to TRBJ2-7; a weak D match, TRBD2 (7 bases). The germline CDR1 and CDR2 sequences are SEHNR and FQNEAQ (reference sequence). The CDR3 contains 14 residues. Between the trimmed V and J ends, which lost 1 base and 9 bases, there was a span of 16 bases. The chain's CDR3 is CASSLVAGAEVQYF. In DNA form, the CDR3 reads TGTGCCAGCAGCTTAGTGGCGGGGGCCGAGGTGCAGTACTTC.

This clonotype showed up just a few times. The chain is built from TRBV3-1 and TRBJ2-3, with D possibly matching TRBD1 (5 bases). Germline CDR1 reads LGHDT; CDR2 reads YNNKEL (reference sequence). The CDR3 contains 16 residues. Trimming shortened V by 0 bases and J by 2 bases, and 12 bases separated the two germline ends. The CDR3 is CASSQEGGRATDTQYF. CDR3 DNA: TGTGCCAGCAGCCAAGAGGGCGGCAGGGCCACAGATACGCAGTATTTT.

In the case of this clonotype: With a much larger clone just one base away, this may be a read error. V usage is TRBV7-9 and J usage is TRBJ1-6; 8 bases align to TRBD1. This CDR3 has 16 amino acids. Germline V gives CDR1 SEHNR, CDR2 FQNEAQ (reference sequence). The CDR3 sequence is CACSLSGQGGHSPLHF. The CDR3 DNA sequence: TGTGCCTGCAGCTTATCCGGACAGGGAGGACATTCACCCCTCCACTTT.

This clonotype was seen a handful of times. J is TRBJ1-5 and V is TRBV27, with TRBD1 as a possible D gene (5 bases). The CDR3 extends over 14 amino acids. The V gene's germline CDR1 is MNHEY and CDR2 SMNVEV (reference sequence). Trimming cost V 5 bases and J 6 bases, with 14 bases left between them. DNA for the CDR3: TGTGCCAGCAGTATACTAGGGGTGGGTCAGCCCCAGCATTTT. It codes for CASSILGVGQPQHF.

This clonotype was detected many times. The chain links TRBV27 to TRBJ2-1, with no clear D. The CDR3 consists of 14 residues. In germline, CDR1 is MNHEY, CDR2 SMNVEV (reference sequence). Deletions cut 1 base from V and 5 bases from J, with 9 bases between. In nucleotides, the CDR3 is TGTGCCAGCAGTTTATGGTCCGGAAACAATGAGCAGTTCTTC. Residues: CASSLWSGNNEQFF.

This clonotype was counted a few times. V usage is TRBV2 and J usage is TRBJ2-7; a possible D gene is TRBD1 (6 bases). CDR3 size: 15 residues. The germline CDR1 and CDR2 sequences are SNHLY and FYNNEI. V was trimmed by 8 bases and J by 0 bases, leaving 17 bases between them. DNA of the CDR3: TGTGCCAGCCAAGAGGACAGCGATTACTCCTACGAGCAGTACTTC. This translates into CASQEDSDYSYEQYF. The full variable domain, in which reference TRBV2 and TRBJ2-7 provide the parts outside the CDR3, is EPEVTQTPSHQVTQMGQEVILRCVPISNHLYFYWYRQILGQKVEFLVSFYNNEISEKSEIFDDQFSVERPDGSNFTLKIRSTKLEDSAMYFCASQEDSDYSYEQYFGPGTRLTVT.

This clonotype has ten or more counts. This chain's CDR3 is CASSYREENEQFF. DNA of the CDR3: TGTGCCAGCAGTTACAGAGAGGAGAATGAGCAGTTCTTC. This chain uses TRBV6-5 with TRBJ2-1; unclear D gene. Trimming took 2 bases from V and 7 from J, leaving 9 bases between them. The CDR3 runs 13 residues. Germline lookup yields CDR1 MNHEY and CDR2 SVGAGI.

V and J are TRBV11-2 and TRBJ1-2; TRBD1 is a possible D gene (5 bases). This CDR3 region has 13 residues. Germline loops: CDR1 SGHAT, CDR2 FQNNGV. Trimming removed 3 bases from V and 8 bases from J, with 13 bases in between. The CDR3 protein is CASSLTGLGGYTF. CDR3 sequence (DNA): TGTGCCAGCAGCTTGACGGGGCTTGGAGGCTACACCTTC.

V usage is TRBV20-1 and J usage is TRBJ2-7; 7 positions agree with TRBD2. The CDR3 covers 14 residues. Germline-derived CDR1 and CDR2 are DFQATT and SNEGSKA (reference sequence). The V gene end was trimmed by 0 bases and the J gene end by 12 bases; junction bases not matched to a gene: 14. CDR3 loop: CSARDRGGSYAPYF. CDR3 bases: TGCAGTGCTAGAGATAGGGGCGGGAGCTACGCGCCGTACTTC.

Notes on this clonotype: Mismatch with germline at one junction end may stem from a read error. The V call is TRBV4-2, the J call TRBJ1-3; D gene unclear. The length of the CDR3 is 16 residues. Germline values: CDR1 LGHNA, CDR2 YNFKEQ. CDR3 coding DNA: TGTGCCAGCAGCCAAGACGCGGGCCTGGCTGGAGACACCATATATTTT. This codes for CASSQDAGLAGDTIYF.

This clonotype was counted ten times or more. This chain connects TRBV6-2 or TRBV6-3 to TRBJ2-1; D remains unclear. Trimming left V 6 bases short and J 4 bases short, with 4 bases between. The V gene's germline CDR1 is MNHEY and CDR2 SVGEGT. The CDR3 has 11 amino acids. CDR3 sequence: CASSTYNEQFF. The CDR3 DNA reads as TGTGCCAGCAGCACTTACAATGAGCAGTTCTTC.

The rearrangement joins TRBV10-3 to TRBJ1-2; 9 nucleotides line up with TRBD1. J gave up 5 bases and V 2 bases, and 0 bases lay outside the gene matches. The germline V gene encodes CDR1 ENHRY and CDR2 SYGVKD. The CDR3 loop spans 13 amino acids. The CDR3 spells CAISEGTGYGYTF. The DNA of the CDR3 is TGTGCCATCAGTGAGGGGACAGGGTATGGCTACACCTTC.

A remark on this clonotype: A much larger clone is a single base away; this may be a read error. The chain carries TRBV9 and TRBJ2-7; TRBD1 aligns across 9 bases. This CDR3 is 14 amino acids long. Germline loops: CDR1 SGDLS, CDR2 YYNGEE. CDR3 bases: TGTGCCAGCAGCTACGGGACAGGGACCGGCGAGCGGTACTTC. As protein: CASSYGTGTGERYF.

To note about this clonotype: A much larger clone sits a single nucleotide away, making a read error possible. The CDR3 ends on some other residue instead of the conserved phenylalanine or tryptophan, so this is likely a read error. The V call is TRBV4-1, the J call TRBJ2-5; D possibly uses TRBD1 or TRBD2 (6 bases each). Germline CDR1 reads MGHRA; CDR2 reads YSYEKL. This CDR3 region has 16 residues. Trimming stripped 7 bases from V and 5 bases from J, with 23 bases between. CDR3 bases: TGCGCCAGCACCGGGAAAACCCTATCGGGGGCGGAGACCCAGTACTCC. Amino acids: CASTGKTLSGAETQYS.

This clonotype was detected only a few times. V is TRBV24-1 and J is TRBJ2-3; D remains ambiguous. The CDR3 runs to 13 residues. Germline values: CDR1 KGHDR, CDR2 SFDVKD. Deletions cut 2 bases from V and 6 bases from J, with 8 bases between. The DNA for the CDR3 is TGTGCCACCAGTGATTCGACACTGGATACGCAGTATTTT. Translated: CATSDSTLDTQYF.

This clonotype came up a few times. Since a much larger clone is just one base distant, this may be a read error. The chain couples TRBV29-1 to TRBJ2-2, with D tentatively TRBD1 (6 bases). The V end was cut by 4 bases, the J end by 4 bases, with 13 bases between. Looked up from germline, CDR1 is SQVTM and CDR2 is ANQGSEA. The CDR3 covers 14 residues. Written as DNA, the CDR3 is TGCAGCGTTGGGACAGAATTGAGCACCGGGGAGCTGTTTTTT. This codes for CSVGTELSTGELFF.